What follows are 7 T cell receptor beta chains derived from one specimen sequenced in a study of T-cell memory formation after mild COVID-19. MiXCR, run by TCRdb on the 5' RACE reads, gives a single entry per CDR3 protein. This sample has fewer than 500,000 distinct CDR3 sequences, with roughly 23% found just once. Material: PBMCs or a T cell subset sorted from them (not recorded which). The receptors were gathered from an adult woman who had mild COVID-19 (a few samples of this study predate the infection). Cell type and time point are not known.

This clonotype was seen only a few times. The chain combines TRBV6-5 with TRBJ1-5; TRBD1 aligns across 9 bases. The CDR3 is made up of 14 amino acids. The ends lost 6 bases at V and 4 bases at J; junction bases unmatched: 4. Germline loops: CDR1 MNHEY, CDR2 SVGAGI. The CDR3 protein is CASRDRGMNQPQHF. The CDR3 bases are TGTGCCAGCAGAGACAGGGGGATGAATCAGCCCCAGCATTTT.

This sequence joins TRBV12-3 or TRBV12-4 and TRBJ1-5, with D tentatively TRBD1 (5 bases). V was trimmed by 3 bases and J by 4 bases, leaving 10 bases between them. The CDR3 contains 14 residues. This CDR3 reads CASSFPGTNQPQHF. The CDR3 region has the DNA TGTGCCAGCAGTTTCCCAGGGACGAATCAGCCCCAGCATTTT.

The chain has TRBV18 and TRBJ2-7; a weak D match, TRBD2 (6 bases). The V end lost 6 bases, the J end lost 0 bases, and 15 bases lay between the germline ends. This CDR3 spans 15 amino acids. Germline CDR1 reads KGHSH; CDR2 reads LQKENI. The CDR3 spells CASSAGSWDSYEQYF. CDR3 sequence (DNA): TGTGCCAGCTCGGCCGGGAGTTGGGACTCCTACGAGCAGTACTTC. The full variable domain, its missing parts supplied by reference TRBV18 and TRBJ2-7, is NAGVMQNPRHLVRRRGQEARLRCSPMKGHSHVYWYRQLPEEGLKFMVYLQKENIIDESGMPKERFSAEFPKEGPSILRIQQVVRGDSAAYFCASSAGSWDSYEQYFGPGTRLTVT.

The chain has TRBV2 and TRBJ2-7; D is unresolved. Germline CDR1 and CDR2: SNHLY and FYNNEI. The CDR3 extends over 15 amino acids. Trimming left V 0 bases short and J 5 bases short, with 14 bases between. The CDR3 spells CASSEARQLFHEQYF. The CDR3 coding sequence is TGTGCCAGCAGTGAAGCGCGGCAGCTGTTCCACGAGCAGTACTTC.

This clonotype was seen only a few times. The V call is TRBV2, the J call TRBJ2-7, with D maybe TRBD1 (7 bases). The CDR3 covers 13 residues. The V and J ends lost 6 bases and 3 bases respectively, with 12 bases between them. The germline CDR1 and CDR2 sequences are SNHLY and FYNNEI. For the CDR3, the DNA is TGTGCCAGCAGGACAGGGACTCTCTACGAGCAGTACTTC. Its protein is CASRTGTLYEQYF.

This clonotype has ten or more counts. The chain couples TRBV6-5 to TRBJ2-7; 9 bases match TRBD2. Germline V gene sequence: CDR1 MNHEY, CDR2 SVGAGI. The V gene end was trimmed by 6 bases and the J gene end by 6 bases; junction bases not matched to a gene: 6. This CDR3 contains 13 residues. For the CDR3, the DNA is TGTGCCAGCAGCCAGGGACTAGCCTCCGAGCAGTACTTC. Its translation: CASSQGLASEQYF.

The chain combines TRBV6-2 or TRBV6-3 with TRBJ2-1; D gene unclear. The CDR3 spans 13 residues. Germline CDR1 reads MNHEY; CDR2 reads SVGEGT. V was pared by 6 bases and J by 10 bases, with 16 bases between. The CDR3 nucleotides read TGTGCCAGCAGCCATAGGTGGGAAGTGGAGCAGTTCTTC. Residues: CASSHRWEVEQFF.